The TCR beta chain under discussion was sequenced for a study of cytomegalovirus exposure and HLA in healthy donors. Regarding the study as a whole: Links to common viral pathogens appeared, in a later analysis, for several of the most significant clusters.

PCR used 60 Vbeta primers and 13 Jbeta primers. Sequenced by immunoSEQ multiplex PCR; TCRdb stores in-frame clones only, minus some. In the table there are 150,000 or so clones, more than 65% of which are singletons. Comment on this clone: Its antigen is not identified.

The CDR3 has 15 residues. V was trimmed by 4 bases and J by 0 bases, leaving 13 bases between them. Germline CDR1 and CDR2: LGHNA and YSLEER. Material: PBMCs. The sequence derives from a young man in good health and CMV-seronegative. J is TRBJ2-7 and V is TRBV4-3; D is possibly TRBD2 (6 bases). For the CDR3, the DNA is TGCGCCAGCAGCCTATGGTCCGGGGGCTCCTACGAGCAGTACTTC. It codes for CASSLWSGGSYEQYF.